This TCR beta chain was retrieved from a study of T cell responses to AZD1222 COVID-19 vaccine. Whole-study findings and limits: The CD4 TCRs associated with vaccination extended across spike and predominated at 160-218 and 743-854. The number of AZD1222 recipients seropositive at baseline was only 5 to 7.

Remarks on this clone: No antigen is known for it.

Only in-frame clones appear in the TCRdb table, and some are missing; sequencing was by immunoSEQ multiplex PCR. Of roughly 120,000 clones in the sample, roughly 91% were seen once. The CDR3 loop spans 14 amino acids. V lost 1 base to trimming and J lost 0 bases, with 4 bases between them. Germline CDR1 and CDR2: SGHVS and FNYEAQ. The chain is built from TRBV7-6 and TRBJ1-3; D remains unclear. Here the sequenced sample was peripheral blood, taken 28 days after the second AZD1222 dose. The TCR comes from an adult who received the AZD1222 COVID-19 vaccine. The CDR3 DNA is TGTGCCAGCAGCTTAGGGGGCTCTGGAAACACCATATATTTT. Translating gives CASSLGGSGNTIYF.